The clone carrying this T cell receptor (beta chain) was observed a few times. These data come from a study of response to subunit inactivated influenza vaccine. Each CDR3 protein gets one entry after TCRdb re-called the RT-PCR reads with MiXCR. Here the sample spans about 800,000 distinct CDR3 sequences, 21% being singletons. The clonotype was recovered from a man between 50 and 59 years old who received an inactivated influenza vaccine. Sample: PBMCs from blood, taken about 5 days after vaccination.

DNA of the CDR3: TGTGCCAGGTCGGGCCTAGTCTACAATGAGCAGTTCTTC. It yields the protein CARSGLVYNEQFF. The gene calls are TRBV2 and TRBJ2-1, with D unclear. The V gene lost 9 bases and the J gene lost 3 bases, with 12 bases spanning the gap. Looked up from germline, CDR1 is SNHLY and CDR2 is FYNNEI. This CDR3 has 13 residues.